This T cell receptor beta chain was sequenced in a study of blood T cell repertoires in COVID-19. In this sample, this clone turned up a few times. As handled by the study authors: Reference gene primers were amplified, and this amplification served to estimate nucleated cell counts. Sequencing was performed with immunoSEQ multiplex PCR; in TCRdb, only in-frame clones are kept and a portion is missing. V and J calls plus clone size are reproduced from that table; the DNA served to infer D and trimming. The data show hundreds of thousands of clones, with approximately 84% seen just once and about 6% held by the top ten. V shed 3 bases and J 3 bases; nucleotides not matched to a gene: 4. The CDR3 is 15 amino acids. Germline V gene lookup returns CDR1 MDHEN and CDR2 SYDVKM.

Sequencing was carried out using peripheral blood. The TCR originated in a man older than 75 with acute or convalescent COVID-19. The chain links TRBV28 to TRBJ2-7, with 11 bases identical to TRBD2. The CDR3 is CASSFLLAGGYEQYF. In DNA form, the CDR3 reads TGTGCCAGCAGTTTCCTGCTAGCGGGAGGCTACGAGCAGTACTTC.